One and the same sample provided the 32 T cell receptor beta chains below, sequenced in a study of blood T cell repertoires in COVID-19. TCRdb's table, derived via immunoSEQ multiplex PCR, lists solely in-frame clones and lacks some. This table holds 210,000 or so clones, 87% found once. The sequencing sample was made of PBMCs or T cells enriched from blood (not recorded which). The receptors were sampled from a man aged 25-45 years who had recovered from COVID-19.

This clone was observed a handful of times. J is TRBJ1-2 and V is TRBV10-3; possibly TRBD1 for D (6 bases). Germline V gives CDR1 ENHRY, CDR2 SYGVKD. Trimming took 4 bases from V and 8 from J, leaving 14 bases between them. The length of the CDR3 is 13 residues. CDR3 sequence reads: CAISAGQGYGYTF. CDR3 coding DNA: TGTGCCATCAGTGCCGGGCAGGGGTACGGCTACACCTTC.

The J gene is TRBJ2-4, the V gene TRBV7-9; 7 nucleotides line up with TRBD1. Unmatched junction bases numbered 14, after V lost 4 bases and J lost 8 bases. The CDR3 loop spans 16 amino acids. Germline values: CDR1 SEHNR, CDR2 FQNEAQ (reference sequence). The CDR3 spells CASSSKTRQGWYIQYF. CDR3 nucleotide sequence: TGTGCCAGCAGCTCCAAAACCCGACAGGGTTGGTACATTCAGTACTTC.

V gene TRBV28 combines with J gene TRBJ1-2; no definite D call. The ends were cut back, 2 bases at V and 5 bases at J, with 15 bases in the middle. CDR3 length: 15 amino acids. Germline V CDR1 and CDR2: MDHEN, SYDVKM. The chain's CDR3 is CASSLNSPGYYGYTF. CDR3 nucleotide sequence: TGTGCCAGCAGTTTAAATTCCCCGGGGTATTATGGCTACACCTTC.

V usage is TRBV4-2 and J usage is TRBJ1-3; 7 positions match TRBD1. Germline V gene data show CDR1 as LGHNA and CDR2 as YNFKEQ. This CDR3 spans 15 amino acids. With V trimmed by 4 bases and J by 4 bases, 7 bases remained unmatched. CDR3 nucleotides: TGTGCCAGCAGCCTATCGACAGGGCCGGGAAACACCATATATTTT. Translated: CASSLSTGPGNTIYF.

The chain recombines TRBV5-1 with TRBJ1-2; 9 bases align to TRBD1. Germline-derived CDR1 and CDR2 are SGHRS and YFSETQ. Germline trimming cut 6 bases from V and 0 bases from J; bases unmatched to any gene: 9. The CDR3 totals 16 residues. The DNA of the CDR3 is TGCGCCAGCACCACCGGACAGGGGAGTACTAACTATGGCTACACCTTC. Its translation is CASTTGQGSTNYGYTF.

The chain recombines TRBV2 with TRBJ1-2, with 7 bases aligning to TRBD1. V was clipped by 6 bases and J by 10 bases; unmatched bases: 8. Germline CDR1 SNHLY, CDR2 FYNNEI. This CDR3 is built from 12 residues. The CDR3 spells CASRGTAWDYTF. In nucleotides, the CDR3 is TGTGCCAGCAGGGGGACAGCCTGGGACTACACCTTC.

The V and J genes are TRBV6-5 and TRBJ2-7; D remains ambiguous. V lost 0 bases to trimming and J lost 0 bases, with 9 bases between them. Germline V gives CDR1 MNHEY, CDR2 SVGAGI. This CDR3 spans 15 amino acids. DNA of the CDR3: TGTGCCAGCAGTTACTCGTTTACCTACTCCTACGAGCAGTACTTC. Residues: CASSYSFTYSYEQYF.

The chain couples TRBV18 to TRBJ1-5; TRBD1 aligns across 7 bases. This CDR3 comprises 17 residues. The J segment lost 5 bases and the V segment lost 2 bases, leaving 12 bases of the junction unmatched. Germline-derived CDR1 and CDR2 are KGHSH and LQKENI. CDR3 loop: CASSPTKGAKDYQPQHF. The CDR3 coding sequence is TGTGCCAGCTCACCAACTAAGGGGGCGAAGGACTATCAGCCCCAGCATTTT.

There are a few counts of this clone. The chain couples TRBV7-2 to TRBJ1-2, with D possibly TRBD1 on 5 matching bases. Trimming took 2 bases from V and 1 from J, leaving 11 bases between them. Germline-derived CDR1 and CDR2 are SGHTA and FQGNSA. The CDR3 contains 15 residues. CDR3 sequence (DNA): TGTGCCAGCAGCTTATGGGGCGGGAATAACTATGGCTACACCTTC. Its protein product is CASSLWGGNNYGYTF.

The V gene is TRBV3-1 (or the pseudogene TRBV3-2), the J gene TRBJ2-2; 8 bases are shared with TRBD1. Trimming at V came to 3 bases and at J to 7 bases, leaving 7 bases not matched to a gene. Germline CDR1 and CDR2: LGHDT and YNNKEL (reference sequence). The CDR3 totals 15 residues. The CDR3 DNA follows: TGTGCCAGCAGCCACCGGACAGGGATTAGCGGGGAGCTGTTTTTT. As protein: CASSHRTGISGELFF.

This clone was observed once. CDR3 sequence (DNA): TGTGCCAGCTCAGAGGGACAGAACACTGAAGCTTTCTTT. Translated: CASSEGQNTEAFF. The chain employs TRBV18 and TRBJ1-1; D might be TRBD1 (6 bases). The CDR3 has 13 amino acids. Per germline, CDR1 KGHSH and CDR2 LQKENI. V was pared by 5 bases and J by 1 base, with 8 bases between.

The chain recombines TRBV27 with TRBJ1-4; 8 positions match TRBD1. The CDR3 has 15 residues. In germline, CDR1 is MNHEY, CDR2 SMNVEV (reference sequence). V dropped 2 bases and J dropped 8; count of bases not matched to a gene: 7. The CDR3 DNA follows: TGTGCCAGCAGTTTAAAGGGCAGGGGGCTGGAAAAACTGTTTTTT. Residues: CASSLKGRGLEKLFF.

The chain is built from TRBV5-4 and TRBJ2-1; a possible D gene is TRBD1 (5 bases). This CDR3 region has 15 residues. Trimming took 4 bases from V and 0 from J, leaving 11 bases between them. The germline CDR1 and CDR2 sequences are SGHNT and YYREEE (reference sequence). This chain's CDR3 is CASSKQESSYNEQFF. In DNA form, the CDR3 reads TGTGCCAGCAGCAAACAGGAGAGCTCCTACAATGAGCAGTTCTTC.

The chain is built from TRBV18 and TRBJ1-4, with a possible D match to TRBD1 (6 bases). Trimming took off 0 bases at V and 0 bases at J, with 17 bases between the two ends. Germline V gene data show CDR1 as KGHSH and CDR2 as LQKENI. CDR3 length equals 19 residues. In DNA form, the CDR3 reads TGTGCCAGCTCACCACCGAGTCAGGGGCCGCTCGCAACTAATGAAAAACTGTTTTTT. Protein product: CASSPPSQGPLATNEKLFF.

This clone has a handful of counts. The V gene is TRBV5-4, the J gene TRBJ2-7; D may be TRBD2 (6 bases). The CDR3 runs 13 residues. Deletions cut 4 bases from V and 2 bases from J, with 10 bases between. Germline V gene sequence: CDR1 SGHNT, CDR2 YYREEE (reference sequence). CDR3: CASSLPGAYEQYF. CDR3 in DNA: TGTGCCAGCAGCCTTCCGGGAGCCTACGAGCAGTACTTC.

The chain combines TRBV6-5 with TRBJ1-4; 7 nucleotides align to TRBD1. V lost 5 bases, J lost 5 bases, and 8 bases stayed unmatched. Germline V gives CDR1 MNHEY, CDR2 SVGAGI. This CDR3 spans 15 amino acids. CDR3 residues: CASSPGGSVNEKLFF. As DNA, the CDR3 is TGTGCCAGCAGTCCAGGGGGGAGTGTAAATGAAAAACTGTTTTTT.

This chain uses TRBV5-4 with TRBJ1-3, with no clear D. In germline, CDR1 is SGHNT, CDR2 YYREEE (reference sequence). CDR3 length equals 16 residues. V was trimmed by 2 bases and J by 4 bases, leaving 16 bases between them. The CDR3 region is CASSFWTSSTGNTIYF. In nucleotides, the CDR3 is TGTGCCAGCAGCTTTTGGACTTCATCCACCGGAAACACCATATATTTT.

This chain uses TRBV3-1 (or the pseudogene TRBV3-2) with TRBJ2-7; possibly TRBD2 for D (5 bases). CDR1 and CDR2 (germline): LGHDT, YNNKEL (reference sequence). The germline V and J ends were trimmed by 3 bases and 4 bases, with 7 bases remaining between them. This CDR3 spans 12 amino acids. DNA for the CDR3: TGTGCCAGCAGCCACCGAGGGTACGAGCAGTACTTC. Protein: CASSHRGYEQYF.

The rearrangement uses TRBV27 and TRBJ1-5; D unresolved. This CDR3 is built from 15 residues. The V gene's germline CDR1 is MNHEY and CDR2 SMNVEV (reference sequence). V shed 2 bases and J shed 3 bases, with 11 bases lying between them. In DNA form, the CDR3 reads TGTGCCAGCAGTTTACATAGTACCTTCAATCAGCCCCAGCATTTT. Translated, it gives CASSLHSTFNQPQHF.

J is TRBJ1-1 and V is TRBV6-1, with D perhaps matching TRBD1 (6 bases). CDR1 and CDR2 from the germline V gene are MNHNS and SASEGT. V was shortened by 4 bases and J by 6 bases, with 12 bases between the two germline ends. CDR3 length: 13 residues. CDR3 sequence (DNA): TGTGCCAGCAGTGCCAACTGGGGGCCTGAAGCTTTCTTT. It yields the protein CASSANWGPEAFF.

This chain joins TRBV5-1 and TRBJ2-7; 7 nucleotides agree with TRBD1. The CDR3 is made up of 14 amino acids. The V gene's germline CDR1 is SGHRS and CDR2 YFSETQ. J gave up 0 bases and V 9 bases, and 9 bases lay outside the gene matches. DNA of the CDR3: TGCGCCACTCGACAGGGTTCCAGCTCCTACGAGCAGTACTTC. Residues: CATRQGSSSYEQYF.

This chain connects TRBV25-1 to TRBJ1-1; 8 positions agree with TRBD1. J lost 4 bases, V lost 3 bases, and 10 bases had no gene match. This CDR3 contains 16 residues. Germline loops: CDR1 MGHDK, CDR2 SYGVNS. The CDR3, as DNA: TGTGCCAGCAGTGAGTGGAATGGACAGGGAGGCACTGAAGCTTTCTTT. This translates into CASSEWNGQGGTEAFF.

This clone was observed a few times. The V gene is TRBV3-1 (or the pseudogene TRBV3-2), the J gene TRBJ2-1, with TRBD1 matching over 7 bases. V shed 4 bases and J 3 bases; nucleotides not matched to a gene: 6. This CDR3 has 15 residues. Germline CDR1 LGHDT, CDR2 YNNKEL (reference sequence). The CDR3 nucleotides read TGTGCCAGCAGCCCAACCCGGGACAGCTACAATGAGCAGTTCTTC. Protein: CASSPTRDSYNEQFF.

The CDR3 is CASSQGQPYEQYF. CDR3 bases: TGTGCCAGCAGCCAGGGGCAGCCCTACGAGCAGTACTTC. The V gene is TRBV7-8, the J gene TRBJ2-7, with D maybe TRBD1 (6 bases). Germline V lookup: CDR1 SGHVS, CDR2 FQNEAQ. Trimming stripped 5 bases from V and 2 bases from J, with 10 bases between. This CDR3 comprises 13 residues.

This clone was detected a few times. The DNA of the CDR3 is TGTGCCACCTATCCCCGGGGGGCGCCTTCACCCCTCCACTTT. Residues: CATYPRGAPSPLHF. The chain is built from TRBV28 and TRBJ1-6; possibly TRBD1 for D (6 bases). Germline V gene lookup returns CDR1 MDHEN and CDR2 SYDVKM. This CDR3 contains 14 residues. V dropped 10 bases and J dropped 9 bases, with 19 bases sitting between them.

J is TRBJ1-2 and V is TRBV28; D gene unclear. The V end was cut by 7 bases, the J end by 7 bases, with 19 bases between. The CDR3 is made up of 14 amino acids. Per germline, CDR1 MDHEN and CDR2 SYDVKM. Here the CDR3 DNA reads TGTGCCAGCACCTCCCCCCAGATGTCGTCTGGCTACACCTTC. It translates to CASTSPQMSSGYTF.

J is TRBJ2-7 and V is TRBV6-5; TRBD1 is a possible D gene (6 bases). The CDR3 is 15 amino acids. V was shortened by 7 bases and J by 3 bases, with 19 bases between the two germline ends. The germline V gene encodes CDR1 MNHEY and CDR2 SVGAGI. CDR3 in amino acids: CASKLNRDSFYEQYF. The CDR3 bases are TGTGCCAGCAAACTCAACAGGGATTCGTTCTACGAGCAGTACTTC.

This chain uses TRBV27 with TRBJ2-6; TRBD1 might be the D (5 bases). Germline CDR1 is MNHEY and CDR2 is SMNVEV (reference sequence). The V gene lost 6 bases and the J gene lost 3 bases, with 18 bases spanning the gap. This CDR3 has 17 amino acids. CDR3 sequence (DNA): TGTGCCAGCAGGTCCCAGGGAAACTCTTTTGGGGCCAACGTCCTGACTTTC. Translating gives CASRSQGNSFGANVLTF.

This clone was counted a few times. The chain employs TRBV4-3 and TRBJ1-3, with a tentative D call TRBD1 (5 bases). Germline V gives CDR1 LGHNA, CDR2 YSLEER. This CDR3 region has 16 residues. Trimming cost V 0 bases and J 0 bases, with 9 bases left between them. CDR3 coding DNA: TGCGCCAGCAGCCAAGATCCCCAGGGCTCTGGAAACACCATATATTTT. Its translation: CASSQDPQGSGNTIYF.

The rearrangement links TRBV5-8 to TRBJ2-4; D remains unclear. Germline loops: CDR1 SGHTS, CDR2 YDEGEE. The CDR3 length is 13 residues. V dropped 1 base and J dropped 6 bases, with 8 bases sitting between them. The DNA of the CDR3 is TGTGCCAGCAGCTTGCCCGTAATAAACATTCAGTACTTC. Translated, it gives CASSLPVINIQYF.

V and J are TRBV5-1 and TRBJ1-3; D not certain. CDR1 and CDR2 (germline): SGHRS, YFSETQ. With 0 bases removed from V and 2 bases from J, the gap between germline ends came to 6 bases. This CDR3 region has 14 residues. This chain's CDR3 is CASSLGSTGNTIYF. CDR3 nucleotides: TGCGCCAGCAGCTTGGGGTCTACTGGAAACACCATATATTTT. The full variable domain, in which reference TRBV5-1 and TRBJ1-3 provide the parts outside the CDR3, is KAGVTQTPRYLIKTRGQQVTLSCSPISGHRSVSWYQQTPGQGLQFLFEYFSETQRNKGNFPGRFSGRQFSNSRSEMNVSTLELGDSALYLCASSLGSTGNTIYFGEGSWLTVV.

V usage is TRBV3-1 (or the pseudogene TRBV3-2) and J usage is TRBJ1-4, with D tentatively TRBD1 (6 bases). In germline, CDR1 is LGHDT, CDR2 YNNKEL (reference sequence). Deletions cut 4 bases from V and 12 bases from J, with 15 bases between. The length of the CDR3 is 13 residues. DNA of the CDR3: TGTGCCAGCAGCCGTAACGGCAGGGGAGAACTGTTTTTT. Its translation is CASSRNGRGELFF.